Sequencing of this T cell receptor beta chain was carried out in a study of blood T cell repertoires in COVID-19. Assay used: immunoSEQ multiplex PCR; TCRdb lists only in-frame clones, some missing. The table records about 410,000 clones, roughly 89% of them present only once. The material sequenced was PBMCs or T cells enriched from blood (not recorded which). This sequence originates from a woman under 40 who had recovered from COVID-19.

The CDR3 DNA follows: TGTGCCAGCAGCGGGACAGCTTATGGCTACACCTTC. Protein product: CASSGTAYGYTF. This chain uses TRBV9 with TRBJ1-2, with a possible D match to TRBD1 (6 bases). This CDR3 spans 12 amino acids. The germline V gene has CDR1 SGDLS and CDR2 YYNGEE. V gave up 3 bases and J gave up 5 bases, with 8 bases separating them.